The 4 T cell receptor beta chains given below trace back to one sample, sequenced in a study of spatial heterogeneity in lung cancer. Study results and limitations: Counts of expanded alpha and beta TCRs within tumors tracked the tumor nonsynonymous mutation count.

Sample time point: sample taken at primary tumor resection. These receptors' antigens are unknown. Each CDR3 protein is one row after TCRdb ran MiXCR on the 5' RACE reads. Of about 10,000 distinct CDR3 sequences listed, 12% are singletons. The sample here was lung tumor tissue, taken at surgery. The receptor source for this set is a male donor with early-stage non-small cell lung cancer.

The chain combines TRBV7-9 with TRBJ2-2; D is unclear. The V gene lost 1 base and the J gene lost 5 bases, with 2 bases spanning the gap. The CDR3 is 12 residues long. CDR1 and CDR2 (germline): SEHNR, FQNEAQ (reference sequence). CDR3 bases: TGTGCCAGCAGCTTAGTTACCGGGGAGCTGTTTTTT. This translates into CASSLVTGELFF.

CDR3 protein: CASSSDSPLAGVSYNEQFF. The CDR3, as DNA: TGTGCCAGCAGCTCTGACTCTCCACTAGCGGGAGTTTCCTACAATGAGCAGTTCTTC. The V and J genes are TRBV7-2 and TRBJ2-1; TRBD2 matches at 11 bases. Germline V gives CDR1 SGHTA, CDR2 FQGNSA. J gave up 1 base and V 4 bases, and 12 bases lay outside the gene matches. The CDR3 contains 19 residues.

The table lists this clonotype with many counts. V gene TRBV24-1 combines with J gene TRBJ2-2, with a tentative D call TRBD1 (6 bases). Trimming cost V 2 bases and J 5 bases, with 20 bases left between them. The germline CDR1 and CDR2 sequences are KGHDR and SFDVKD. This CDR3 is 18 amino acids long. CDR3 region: CATSDSPPGVMGTGELFF. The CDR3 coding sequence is TGTGCCACCAGTGATTCGCCTCCAGGGGTAATGGGAACCGGGGAGCTGTTTTTT.

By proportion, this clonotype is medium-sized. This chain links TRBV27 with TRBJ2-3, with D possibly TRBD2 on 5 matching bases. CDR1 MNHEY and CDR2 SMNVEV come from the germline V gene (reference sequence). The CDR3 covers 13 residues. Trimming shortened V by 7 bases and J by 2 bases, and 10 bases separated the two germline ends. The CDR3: CASTQRYTDTQYF. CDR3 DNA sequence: TGTGCCAGCACCCAGCGGTACACAGATACGCAGTATTTT.